The text below deals with one TCR beta chain. Its target is unknown. The data stem from a study of Ad26.COV2.S vaccination and SARS-CoV-2 variants. Findings and caveats of the study: The TCR breadth and depth analyses may have produced an underestimate of total T cell responses. Higher spike-specific TCR breadth was found in vaccine recipients than in placebo recipients. A substantial breadth of spike-specific CD8+ and CD4+ T cell responses after vaccination has been reported. People who got the vaccine or the placebo had similar non-spike TCR breadth.

The assay was immunoSEQ multiplex PCR, and TCRdb's table has in-frame clones only and misses some. The top ten hold 3.9% of the sample, which has around 370,000 clones, about 91% seen once. The sequence was collected from a human donor who had recovered from COVID-19. The sequences come from peripheral blood, collected after recovery from COVID-19.

The DNA for the CDR3 is TGTGCCATCAGTGAGGGACTCCTGATTGAGCAGTTCTTC. This sequence encodes CAISEGLLIEQFF. The chain is built from TRBV10-3 and TRBJ2-1, with D maybe TRBD2 (5 bases). Germline V gene lookup returns CDR1 ENHRY and CDR2 SYGVKD. The CDR3 runs to 13 residues. The V gene lost 2 bases and the J gene lost 9 bases, with 11 bases spanning the gap.